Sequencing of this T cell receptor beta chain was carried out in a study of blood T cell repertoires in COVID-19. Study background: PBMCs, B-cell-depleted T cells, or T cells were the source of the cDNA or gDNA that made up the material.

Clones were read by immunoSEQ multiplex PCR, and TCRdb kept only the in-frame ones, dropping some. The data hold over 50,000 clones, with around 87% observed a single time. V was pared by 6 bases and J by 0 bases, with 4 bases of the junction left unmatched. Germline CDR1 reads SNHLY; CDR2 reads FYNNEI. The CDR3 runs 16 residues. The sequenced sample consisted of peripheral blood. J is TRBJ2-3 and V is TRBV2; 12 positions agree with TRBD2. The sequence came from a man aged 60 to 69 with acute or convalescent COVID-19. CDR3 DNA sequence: TGTGCCAGCAGCCAAGGGACTAGCGGGAGCACAGATACGCAGTATTTT. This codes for CASSQGTSGSTDTQYF.